This T cell receptor beta chain came from a study of STAT5B mutations in CD4+ large granular lymphocyte leukemia. Controls came from buffy coats of healthy blood donors. Germline CDR1 reads KGHSH; CDR2 reads LQKENI. Trimming stripped 5 bases from V and 3 bases from J, with 11 bases between. The CDR3 sequence is 13 residues long. TCRdb keeps only in-frame clones here, not all; method: immunoSEQ multiplex PCR. Among about 25,000 clones listed, 60% to 80% were seen once. The chain carries TRBV18 and TRBJ2-7; D not resolved. This TCR derives from a human donor in good health. Sequences were obtained from CD4+ T cells from blood buffy coats. CDR3 sequence reads: CASSVSGRYEQYF. The CDR3 DNA follows: TGTGCCAGCTCAGTTTCAGGTCGCTACGAGCAGTACTTC.